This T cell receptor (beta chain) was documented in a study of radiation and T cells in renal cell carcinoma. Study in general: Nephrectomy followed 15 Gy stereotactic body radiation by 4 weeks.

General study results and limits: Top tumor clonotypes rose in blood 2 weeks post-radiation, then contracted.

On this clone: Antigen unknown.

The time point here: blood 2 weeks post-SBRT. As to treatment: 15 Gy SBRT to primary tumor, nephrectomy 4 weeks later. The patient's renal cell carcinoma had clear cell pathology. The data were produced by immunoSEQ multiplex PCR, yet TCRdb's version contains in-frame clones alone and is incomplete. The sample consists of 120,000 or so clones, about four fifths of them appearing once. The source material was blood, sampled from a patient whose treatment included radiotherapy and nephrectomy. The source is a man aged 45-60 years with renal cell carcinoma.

This chain's CDR3 is CASSIVVKGNYGYTF. CDR3 in DNA: TGTGCCAGTAGTATAGTAGTGAAGGGTAACTATGGCTACACCTTC. The V gene is TRBV19, the J gene TRBJ1-2; D is unclear. The CDR3 has 15 residues. The germline CDR1 and CDR2 sequences are LNHDA and SQIVND (reference sequence). Trimming took 1 base from V and 1 from J, leaving 10 bases between them.